What follows describes a single T cell receptor beta chain. Its target is unknown. MiXCR was run by TCRdb on the 5' RACE reads, yielding one entry per CDR3 protein. Of about 50,000 distinct CDR3 sequences listed, 25% to 30% are singletons. The CDR3 consists of 16 residues. Germline V lookup: CDR1 DFQATT, CDR2 SNEGSKA (reference sequence). Trimming removed 0 bases from V and 11 bases from J; junction bases left unmatched: 13. Findings of the study overall: Tumor Tregs overlapped most with tumor, then blood, naive CD4+ cells.

The TCR comes from a female donor with breast cancer. V usage is TRBV20-1 and J usage is TRBJ1-1, with 12 bases fitting TRBD1. The sequencing sample was made of naive CD4+ T cells sorted from blood. The subset here: naive CD4+ T cells, CD4+CD45RA+CD25-. The CDR3 DNA sequence: TGCAGTGCTAGAGAGGGGGGACAGGGGGCGCGAGATTTGGCTTTCTTT. It codes for CSAREGGQGARDLAFF.